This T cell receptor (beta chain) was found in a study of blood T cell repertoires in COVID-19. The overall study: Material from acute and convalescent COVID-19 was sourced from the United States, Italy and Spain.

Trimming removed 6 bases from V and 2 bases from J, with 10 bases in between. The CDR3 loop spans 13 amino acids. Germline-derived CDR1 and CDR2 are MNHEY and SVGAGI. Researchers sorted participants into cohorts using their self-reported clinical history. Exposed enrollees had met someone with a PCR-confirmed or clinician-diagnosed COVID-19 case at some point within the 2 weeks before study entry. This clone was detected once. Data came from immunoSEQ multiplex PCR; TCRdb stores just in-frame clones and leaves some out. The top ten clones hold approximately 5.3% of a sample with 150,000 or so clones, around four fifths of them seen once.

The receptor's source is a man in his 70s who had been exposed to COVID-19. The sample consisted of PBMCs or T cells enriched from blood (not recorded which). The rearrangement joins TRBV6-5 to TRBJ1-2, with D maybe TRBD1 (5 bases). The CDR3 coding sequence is TGTGCCAGCAGACCGGGGGGGAACTATGGCTACACCTTC. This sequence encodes CASRPGGNYGYTF.